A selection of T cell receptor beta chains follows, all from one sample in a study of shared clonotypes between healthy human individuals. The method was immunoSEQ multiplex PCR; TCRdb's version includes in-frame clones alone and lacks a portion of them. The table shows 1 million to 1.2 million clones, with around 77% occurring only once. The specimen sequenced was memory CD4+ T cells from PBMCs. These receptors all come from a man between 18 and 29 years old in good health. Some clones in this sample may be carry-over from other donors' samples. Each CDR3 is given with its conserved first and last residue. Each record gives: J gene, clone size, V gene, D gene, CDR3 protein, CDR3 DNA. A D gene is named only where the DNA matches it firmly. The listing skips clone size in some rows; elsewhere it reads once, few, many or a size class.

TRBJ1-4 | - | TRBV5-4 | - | CASRPMGGGDEKLFF | TGTGCCAGCCGCCCTATGGGGGGTGGTGATGAAAAACTGTTTTTT
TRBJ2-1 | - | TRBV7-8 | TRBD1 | CASGRDRESSYNEQFF | TGTGCCAGCGGCCGGGACAGAGAGAGCTCCTACAATGAGCAGTTCTTC
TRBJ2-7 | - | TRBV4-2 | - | CASSRSAQGRHYEQYF | TGTGCCAGCAGCCGCAGCGCACAGGGCCGACATTACGAGCAGTACTTC
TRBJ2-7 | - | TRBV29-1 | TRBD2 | CSVGTLAGEAEQYF | TGCAGCGTTGGAACACTAGCGGGAGAAGCCGAGCAGTACTTC
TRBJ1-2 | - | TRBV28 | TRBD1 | CASIQQGVGYGYTF | TGTGCCAGCATCCAACAGGGGGTGGGCTATGGCTACACCTTC
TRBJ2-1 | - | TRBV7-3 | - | CASSSFSGGQEQFF | TGTGCCAGCAGTTCTTTTTCGGGGGGCCAAGAGCAGTTCTTC
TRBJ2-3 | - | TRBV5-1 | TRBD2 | CASRHGTSGTTDTQYF | TGCGCCAGCAGGCACGGGACTAGCGGTACCACAGATACGCAGTATTTT
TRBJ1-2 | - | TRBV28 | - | CASSFREIDYGYTF | TGTGCCAGCAGTTTCAGGGAGATAGACTATGGCTACACCTTC
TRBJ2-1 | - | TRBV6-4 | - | CASSDGRLGYNEQFF | TGTGCCAGCAGTGACGGAAGACTAGGATACAATGAGCAGTTCTTC
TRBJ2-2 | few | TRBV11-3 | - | CASSLGGAGELFF | TGTGCCAGCAGCTTAGGGGGAGCCGGGGAGCTGTTTTTT
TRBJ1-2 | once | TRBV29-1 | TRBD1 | CSAGTGGAVVAGRTF | TGCAGCGCTGGGACAGGGGGCGCGGTAGTAGCCGGACGCACCTTC
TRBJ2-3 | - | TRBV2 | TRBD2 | CASSGVGYGRDDTDTQYF | TGTGCCAGCAGTGGAGTTGGATACGGGAGGGACGACACAGATACGCAGTATTTT
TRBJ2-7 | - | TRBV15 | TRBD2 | CATSSPGGSSYEQYF | TGTGCCACCAGCTCCCCGGGCGGGAGTTCCTACGAGCAGTACTTC
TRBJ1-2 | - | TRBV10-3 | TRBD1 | CAISEPRDRSTYGYTF | TGTGCCATCAGTGAGCCACGGGACAGGTCGACATATGGCTACACCTTC
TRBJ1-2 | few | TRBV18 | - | CASSPPGNYGYTF | TGTGCCAGCTCACCCCCAGGAAACTATGGCTACACCTTC
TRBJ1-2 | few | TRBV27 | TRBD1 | CASTSTGQASYGYTF | TGTGCCAGCACTTCCACGGGACAGGCCTCATATGGCTACACCTTC